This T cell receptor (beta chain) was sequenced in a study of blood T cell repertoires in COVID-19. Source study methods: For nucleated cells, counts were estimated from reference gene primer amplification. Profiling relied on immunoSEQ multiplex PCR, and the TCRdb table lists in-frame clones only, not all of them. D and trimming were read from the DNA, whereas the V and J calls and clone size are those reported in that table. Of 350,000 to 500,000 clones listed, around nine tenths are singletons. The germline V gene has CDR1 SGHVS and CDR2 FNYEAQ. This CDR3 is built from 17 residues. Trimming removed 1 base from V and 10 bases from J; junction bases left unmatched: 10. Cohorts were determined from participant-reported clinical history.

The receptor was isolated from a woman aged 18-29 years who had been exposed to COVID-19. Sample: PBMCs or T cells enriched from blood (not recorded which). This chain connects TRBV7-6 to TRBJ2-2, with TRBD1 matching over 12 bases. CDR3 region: CASSLGGQGAVIVELFF. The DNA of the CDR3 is TGTGCCAGCAGCTTAGGGGGACAGGGGGCTGTTATTGTGGAGCTGTTTTTT.